The T cell receptor beta chain under discussion was sequenced for a study of shared clonotypes between healthy human individuals. Naive CD8 cells lacked CD45RO, underwent positive selection for CCR7 and left out terminally differentiated effector memory CD45RA+ cells. V shed 4 bases, J shed 1 base, and the junction held 7 bases outside the gene matches. Germline V gene lookup returns CDR1 LNHNV and CDR2 YYDKDF (reference sequence). This CDR3 comprises 15 residues. TCRdb's copy holds only in-frame clones and misses some; the assay was immunoSEQ multiplex PCR. The table shows roughly 1,800,000 clones, with around 96% occurring only once.

This chain uses TRBV15 with TRBJ2-7, with TRBD2 matching 7 bases. The TCR was taken from a man between 18 and 35 years old in good health. Sequencing input: naive CD8+ T cells sorted from blood. CDR3 protein: CATSKGGEGSYEQYF. CDR3 sequence (DNA): TGTGCCACCAGCAAGGGAGGGGAAGGGTCCTACGAGCAGTACTTC.